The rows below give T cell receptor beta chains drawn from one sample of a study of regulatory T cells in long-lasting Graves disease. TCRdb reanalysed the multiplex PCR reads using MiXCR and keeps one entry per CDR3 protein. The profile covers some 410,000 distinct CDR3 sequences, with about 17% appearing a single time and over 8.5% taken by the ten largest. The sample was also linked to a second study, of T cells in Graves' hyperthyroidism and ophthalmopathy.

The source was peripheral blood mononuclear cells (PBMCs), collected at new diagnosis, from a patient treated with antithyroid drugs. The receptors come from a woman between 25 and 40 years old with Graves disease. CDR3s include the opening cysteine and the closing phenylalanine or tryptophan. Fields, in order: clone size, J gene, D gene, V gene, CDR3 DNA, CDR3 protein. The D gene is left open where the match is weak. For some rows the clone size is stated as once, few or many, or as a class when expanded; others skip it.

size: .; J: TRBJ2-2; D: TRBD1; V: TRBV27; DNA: TGTGCCAGCAGAGCCGGGACAGGGGTAACCGGGGAGCTGTTTTTT; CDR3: CASRAGTGVTGELFF
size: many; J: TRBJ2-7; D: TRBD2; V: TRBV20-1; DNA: TGCAGTGCTAGAACTGGACTAGCGGAAAGCTCCTACGAGCAGTACTTC; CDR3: CSARTGLAESSYEQYF
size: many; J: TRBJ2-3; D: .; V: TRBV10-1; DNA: TGCGCCAGCACGAGCTCCGACACAGATACGCAGTATTTT; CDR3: CASTSSDTDTQYF
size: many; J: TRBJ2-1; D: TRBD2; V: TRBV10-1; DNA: TGCGCCATCTGGGAACGAGCGGGAGGGCCGATTGAGCAGTTCTTC; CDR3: CAIWERAGGPIEQFF
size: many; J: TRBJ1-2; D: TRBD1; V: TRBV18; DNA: TGTGCCAGCTCCCTGACAGGGGACGCCGTCCATGGCTATGGCTACACCTTC; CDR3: CASSLTGDAVHGYGYTF
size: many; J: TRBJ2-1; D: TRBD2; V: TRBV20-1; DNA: TGCAGTGCTAGAGGTGGACTAGCGGGAGAAGGGAGTGAGCAGTTCTTC; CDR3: CSARGGLAGEGSEQFF
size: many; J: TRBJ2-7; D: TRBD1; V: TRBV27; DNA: TGTGCCAGCAGTTCATGGACAGGGAGCTCCTACGAGCAGTACTTC; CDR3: CASSSWTGSSYEQYF
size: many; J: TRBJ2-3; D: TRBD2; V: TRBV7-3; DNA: TGTGCCAGCAGCTCCGTAGCGGGAGGGCTAAGCACAGATACGCAGTATTTT; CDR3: CASSSVAGGLSTDTQYF
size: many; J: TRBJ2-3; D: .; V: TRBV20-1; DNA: TGCAGTGCTAGATCAGACAGGAGCACAGATACGCAGTATTTT; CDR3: CSARSDRSTDTQYF
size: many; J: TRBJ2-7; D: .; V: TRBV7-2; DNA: TGTGCCAGCAGCTTAAGCGGTGGCACCGCCTACGAGCAGTACTTC; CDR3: CASSLSGGTAYEQYF
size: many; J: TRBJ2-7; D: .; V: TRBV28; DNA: TGTGCCAGCAGTTCGGGCCAATTTCGGGTCGAGCAGTACTTC; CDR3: CASSSGQFRVEQYF
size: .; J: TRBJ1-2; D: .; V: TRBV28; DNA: TGTGCCAGCAGGACCTTAGGACGGGACTATGGCTACACCTTC; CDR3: CASRTLGRDYGYTF
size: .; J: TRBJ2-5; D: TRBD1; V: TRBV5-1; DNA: TGTGCCAGCAGCCGATTACCGGGACAGGGGAAAGAGACCCAGTACTTC; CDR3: CASSRLPGQGKETQYF
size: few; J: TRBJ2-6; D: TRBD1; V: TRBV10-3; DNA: TGTGCCATCAGTGAACAGGGGTTCCCGCCCGGGGCCAACGTCCTGACTTTC; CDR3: CAISEQGFPPGANVLTF
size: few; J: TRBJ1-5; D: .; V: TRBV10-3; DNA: TGTGCCACAGGGATTCGGCCGGATAATAGCAATCAGCCCCAGCATTTT; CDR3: CATGIRPDNSNQPQHF
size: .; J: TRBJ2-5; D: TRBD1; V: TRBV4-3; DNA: TGCGCCAGCAGCCATATGACAGGGCCTCAAGAGACCCAGTACTTC; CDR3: CASSHMTGPQETQYF
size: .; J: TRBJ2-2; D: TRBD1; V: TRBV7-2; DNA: TGTGCCAGCAGCTTTCAACAGGGGTTACCCGGGGAGCTGTTTTTT; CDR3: CASSFQQGLPGELFF
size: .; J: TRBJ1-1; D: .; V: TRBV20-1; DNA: TGCAGTGCAGGAGGGGCGGTGAACACTGAAGCTTTCTTT; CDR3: CSAGGAVNTEAFF
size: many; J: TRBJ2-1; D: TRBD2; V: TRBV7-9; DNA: TGTGCCAGCAGCCCCGGGACTAGCTTACATGAGCAGTTCTTC; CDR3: CASSPGTSLHEQFF
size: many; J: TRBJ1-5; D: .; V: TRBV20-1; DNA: TGCAGTGCCGAGAGTGGGTATCAGCCCCAGCATTTT; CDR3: CSAESGYQPQHF
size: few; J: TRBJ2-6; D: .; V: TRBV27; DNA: TGTGCCAGCAGTTTTAGTACCAGCTCTGGGGCCAACGTCCTGACTTTC; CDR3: CASSFSTSSGANVLTF
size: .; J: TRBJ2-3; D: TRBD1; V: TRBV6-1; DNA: TGTGCCGGTGAGAACAGGGGGCCAGGCACAGATACGCAGTATTTT; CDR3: CAGENRGPGTDTQYF
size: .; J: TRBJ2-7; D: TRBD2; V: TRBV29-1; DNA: TGCAGCGTTGTAGTTAGCGGGAGGAACTACGAGCAGTACTTC; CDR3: CSVVVSGRNYEQYF
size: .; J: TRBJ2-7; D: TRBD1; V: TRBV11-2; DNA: TGTGCCAGCAGCTTCTCCGGGACAGGCTCCCACGAGCAGTACTTC; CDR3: CASSFSGTGSHEQYF
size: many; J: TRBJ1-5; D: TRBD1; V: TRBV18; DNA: TGTGCCAGCTCACCACGAGACAGGGGGCGCGATCAGCCCCAGCATTTT; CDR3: CASSPRDRGRDQPQHF
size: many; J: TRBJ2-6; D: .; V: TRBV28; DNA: TGTGCCAGCAGTTTGTTGGGGACCGGGACCCCTTCTGGGGCCAACGTCCTGACTTTC; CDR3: CASSLLGTGTPSGANVLTF
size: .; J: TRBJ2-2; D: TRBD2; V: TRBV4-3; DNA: TGCGCCAGCAGCCCTGCGGCACTAGCGGGAGTCTTAGGGGCCGGGGAGCTGTTTTTT; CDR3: CASSPAALAGVLGAGELFF
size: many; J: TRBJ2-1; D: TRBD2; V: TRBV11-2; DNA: TGTGCCAGCAGCACTTTGACTAGCGGGAGGGAAAATGAGCAGTTCTTC; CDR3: CASSTLTSGRENEQFF
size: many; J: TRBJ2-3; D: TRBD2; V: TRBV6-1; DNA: TGTGCCAGCAGTAAGACTAGCGGGAGCAAAGATACGCAGTATTTT; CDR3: CASSKTSGSKDTQYF
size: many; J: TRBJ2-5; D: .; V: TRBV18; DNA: TGTGCCAGCTCACCACCTTGGAGGGAAAGGGAAGAGACCCAGTACTTC; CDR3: CASSPPWREREETQYF
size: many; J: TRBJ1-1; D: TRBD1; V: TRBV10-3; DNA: TGTGCCATCACGAGGGGACAGGACACTGAAGCTTTCTTT; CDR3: CAITRGQDTEAFF
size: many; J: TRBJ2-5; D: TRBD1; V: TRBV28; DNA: TGTGCCAGCAGTTCCGGGACAGGGGTACCGGTTGTAAGAGAGACCCAGTACTTC; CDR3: CASSSGTGVPVVRETQYF
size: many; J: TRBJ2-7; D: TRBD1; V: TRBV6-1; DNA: TGTGCCAGCAGTCGGACAGGGTACTACGAGCAGTACTTC; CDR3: CASSRTGYYEQYF
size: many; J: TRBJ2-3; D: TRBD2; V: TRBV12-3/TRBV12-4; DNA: TGTGCCAGCAGCCTCGGACTAGCGGGAGAATGGAACACAGATACGCAGTATTTT; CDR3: CASSLGLAGEWNTDTQYF
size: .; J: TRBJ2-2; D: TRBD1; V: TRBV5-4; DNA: TGTGCCAGCAGCTGGGACAGTATGACCGGGGAGCTGTTTTTT; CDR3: CASSWDSMTGELFF
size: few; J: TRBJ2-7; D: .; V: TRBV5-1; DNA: TGCGCCGGCAGCGCCCCCGACTACGAGCAGTACTTC; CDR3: CAGSAPDYEQYF
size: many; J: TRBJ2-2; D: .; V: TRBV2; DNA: TGTGCCAGCAGTGATACTCCCGCCGGGGAGCTGTTTTTT; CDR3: CASSDTPAGELFF
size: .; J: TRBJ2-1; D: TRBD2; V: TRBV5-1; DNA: TGCGCCAGCTCCCAGGGCGGGGGAAGCTACAATGAGCAGTTCTTC; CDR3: CASSQGGGSYNEQFF
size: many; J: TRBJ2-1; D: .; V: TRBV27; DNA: TGTGCCAGCAGTTTATCGGGGATAGATGAGCAGTTCTTC; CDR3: CASSLSGIDEQFF
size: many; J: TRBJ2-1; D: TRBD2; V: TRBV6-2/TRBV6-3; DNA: TGTGCCAGCAGTCGACTAGCGGGAGGGCTTGAGCAGTTCTTC; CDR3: CASSRLAGGLEQFF
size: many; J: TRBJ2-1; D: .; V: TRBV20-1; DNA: TGCAGTGCCCCCTCGCCGCTAGGGGTCTACAATGAGCAGTTCTTC; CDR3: CSAPSPLGVYNEQFF
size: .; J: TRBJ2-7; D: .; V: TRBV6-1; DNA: TGTGCCAGCAGCCGGATCGGGGATGAGCAGTACTTC; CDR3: CASSRIGDEQYF
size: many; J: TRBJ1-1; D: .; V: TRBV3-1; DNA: TGTGCCAGCAGCCAAATTATAGGGGGCACTGAAGCTTTCTTT; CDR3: CASSQIIGGTEAFF
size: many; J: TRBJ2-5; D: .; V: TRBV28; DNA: TGTGCCAGCACCGCCGGACTGGGGGTTAGGACCCAGTACTTC; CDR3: CASTAGLGVRTQYF
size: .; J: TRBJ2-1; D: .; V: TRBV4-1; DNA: TGCGCCAGCAGGCAAGACGTGTACAATGAGCAGTCCTTC; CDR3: CASRQDVYNEQSF
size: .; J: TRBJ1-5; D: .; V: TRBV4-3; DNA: TGCGCCAGCAGCCAAGAAGTAGTTCAATGGGGCAATCAGCCCCAGCATTTT; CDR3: CASSQEVVQWGNQPQHF
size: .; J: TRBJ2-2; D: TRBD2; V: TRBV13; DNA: TGTGCCAGCAGCTCTCGGGGGGGAGTCGAAGTCCCCGGGGAGCTGTTTTTT; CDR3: CASSSRGGVEVPGELFF
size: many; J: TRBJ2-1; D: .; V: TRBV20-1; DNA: TGCAGTGTTGGAAAGCGAGAGGTTGAGCAGTTCTTC; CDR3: CSVGKREVEQFF
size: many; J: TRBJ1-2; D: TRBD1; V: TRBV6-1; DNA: TGTGCCAGCAGTGAAGCGGGGACAGGGAGAGGCTACACCTTC; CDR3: CASSEAGTGRGYTF
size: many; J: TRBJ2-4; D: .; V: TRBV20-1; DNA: TGCAGTATCGGGAAACCACTAGCCAAAAACATTCAGTACTTC; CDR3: CSIGKPLAKNIQYF
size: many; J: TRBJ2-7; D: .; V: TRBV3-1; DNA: TGTGCCAGCAGCCAGAGAGCGATGCAGGAGTACGAGCAGTACTTC; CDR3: CASSQRAMQEYEQYF
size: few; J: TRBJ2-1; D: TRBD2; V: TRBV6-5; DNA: TGTGCCAGCAGTTCGTCGTCGATGTCGGGACTAGCTAGGGGGTACTACAATGAGCAGTTCTTC; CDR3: CASSSSSMSGLARGYYNEQFF
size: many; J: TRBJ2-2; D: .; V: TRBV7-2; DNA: TGTGCCAGCCTCAGGGAGCCGAACACCGGGGAGCTGTTTTTT; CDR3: CASLREPNTGELFF
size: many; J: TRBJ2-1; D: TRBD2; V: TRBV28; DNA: TGTGCCAGCAGTTTAAATCCGGCGGGAGGCGGGAATGAGCAGTTCTTC; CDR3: CASSLNPAGGGNEQFF